This TCR beta chain was retrieved from a study of identical twins. There are many counts of this clonotype. TCRdb recomputed calls from the 5' RACE reads with MiXCR, one row per CDR3 protein. The repertoire holds about 330,000 distinct CDR3 sequences, with around 12% as singletons. CDR3 length equals 13 residues. V dropped 2 bases and J dropped 2 bases, with 6 bases sitting between them. This same sample was also part of a study on yellow fever vaccine responses in identical twins.

The V call is TRBV12-3 or TRBV12-4, the J call TRBJ1-2; D remains ambiguous. Sequencing input: CD8+ T cells sorted from blood. The clonotype was recovered from a young woman in good health. CDR3 sequence: CASSLQENYGYTF. In nucleotides, the CDR3 is TGTGCCAGCAGTTTACAGGAGAACTATGGCTACACCTTC.